This TCR beta chain was identified in a study of cytomegalovirus exposure and HLA in healthy donors. V was trimmed by 7 bases and J by 7 bases, leaving 14 bases between them. The CDR3 is made up of 12 amino acids. The germline V gene encodes CDR1 LNHDA and CDR2 SQIVND (reference sequence). The PCR was carried out with 60 Vbeta primers and 13 Jbeta primers. Generated by immunoSEQ multiplex PCR, the TCRdb table keeps only in-frame clones and is missing some. The table records roughly 110,000 clones, over 70% of them present only once. Sequenced material: PBMCs. This clonotype originated in a man aged 30-40 years in good health and CMV-seronegative. The chain recombines TRBV19 with TRBJ2-7; D gene unclear. The CDR3 here is CASTPDGQEQYF. The CDR3 region has the DNA TGTGCCAGTACCCCGGATGGGCAGGAGCAGTACTTC.